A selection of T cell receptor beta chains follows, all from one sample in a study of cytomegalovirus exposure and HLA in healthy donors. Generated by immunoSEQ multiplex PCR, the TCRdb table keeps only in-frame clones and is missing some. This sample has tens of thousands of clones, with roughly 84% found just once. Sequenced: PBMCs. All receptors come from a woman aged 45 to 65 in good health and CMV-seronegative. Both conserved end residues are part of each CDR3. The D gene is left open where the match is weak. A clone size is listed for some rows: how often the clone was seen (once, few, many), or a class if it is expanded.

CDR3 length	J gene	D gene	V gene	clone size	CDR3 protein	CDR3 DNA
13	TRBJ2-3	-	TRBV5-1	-	CASSLAGIDTQYF	TGCGCCAGCAGCTTGGCAGGGATAGATACGCAGTATTTT
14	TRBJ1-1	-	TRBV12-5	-	CASGPSWGDTEAFF	TGTGCTAGTGGGCCGTCGTGGGGAGACACTGAAGCTTTCTTT
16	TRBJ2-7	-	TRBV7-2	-	CASSLVWVGGIYEQYF	TGTGCCAGCAGCTTAGTCTGGGTAGGAGGAATTTACGAGCAGTACTTC
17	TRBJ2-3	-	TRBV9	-	CASSTPGFQIGVDTQYF	TGTGCCAGCAGCACCCCGGGATTCCAAATCGGCGTAGATACGCAGTATTTT
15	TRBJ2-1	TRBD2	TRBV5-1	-	CASSLEREYGNEQFF	TGCGCCAGCAGCTTGGAGCGGGAGTATGGAAATGAGCAGTTCTTC
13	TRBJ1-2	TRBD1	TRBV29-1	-	CSVDGQGGYGYTF	TGCAGCGTAGACGGACAGGGAGGCTATGGCTACACCTTC
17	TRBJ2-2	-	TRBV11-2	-	CASSLLSSRGYTGELFF	TGTGCCAGCAGCTTATTATCGAGTCGCGGCTACACCGGGGAGCTGTTTTTT
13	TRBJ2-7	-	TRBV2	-	CASSVAVLYEQYF	TGTGCCAGCTCGGTAGCGGTCCTCTACGAGCAGTACTTC
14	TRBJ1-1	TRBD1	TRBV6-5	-	CASGDRALNTEAFF	TGTGCCAGCGGGGACAGGGCCCTGAACACTGAAGCTTTCTTT
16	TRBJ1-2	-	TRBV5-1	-	CASSLESGATNYGYTF	TGCGCCAGCAGCTTGGAGTCAGGGGCAACAAACTATGGCTACACCTTC
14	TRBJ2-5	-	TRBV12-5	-	CASGSRDMGETQYF	TGTGCTAGTGGTTCCCGGGACATGGGGGAGACCCAGTACTTC
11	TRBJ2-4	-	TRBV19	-	CASSYRNIQYF	TGTGCCAGTAGTTACAGAAACATTCAGTACTTC
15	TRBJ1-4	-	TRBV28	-	CASSSPGASNEKLFF	TGTGCCAGCAGTTCTCCAGGCGCTTCTAATGAAAAACTGTTTTTT
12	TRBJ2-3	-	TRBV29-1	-	CSGAHSTDTQYF	TGCAGCGGCGCTCACAGCACAGATACGCAGTATTTT
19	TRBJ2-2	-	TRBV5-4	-	CASSSLKGETTSNTGELFF	TGTGCCAGCAGCTCCCTAAAGGGGGAGACAACTTCGAACACCGGGGAGCTGTTTTTT
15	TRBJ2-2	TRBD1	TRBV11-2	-	CASSLGDRVTGELFF	TGTGCCAGCAGCTTAGGGGACAGGGTCACCGGGGAGCTGTTTTTT
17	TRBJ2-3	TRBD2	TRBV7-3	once	CASSLEGAGDGTDTQYF	TGTGCCAGCAGCTTAGAAGGGGCGGGGGATGGTACAGATACGCAGTATTTT
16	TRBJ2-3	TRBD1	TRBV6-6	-	CASSYSRQGNTDTQYF	TGTGCCAGCAGTTACTCGAGACAGGGGAACACAGATACGCAGTATTTT
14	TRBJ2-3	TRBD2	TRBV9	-	CASSATSATDTQYF	TGTGCCAGCAGCGCGACTAGCGCCACAGATACGCAGTATTTT
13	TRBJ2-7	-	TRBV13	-	CASSLEADYEQYF	TGTGCCAGCAGCTTAGAGGCGGACTACGAGCAGTACTTC
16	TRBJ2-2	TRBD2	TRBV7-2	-	CASSPLPGGSTGELFF	TGTGCCAGCAGCCCTCTCCCGGGGGGGTCTACCGGGGAGCTGTTTTTT
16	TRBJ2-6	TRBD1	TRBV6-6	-	CASSYWDRSGANVLTF	TGTGCCAGCAGTTACTGGGACAGGTCCGGGGCCAACGTCCTGACTTTC
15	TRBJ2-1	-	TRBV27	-	CASSLTSGPYNEQFF	TGTGCCAGCAGTTTAACCAGCGGTCCCTACAATGAGCAGTTCTTC
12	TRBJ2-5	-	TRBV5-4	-	CASSSSQETQYF	TGTGCCAGCAGTTCCTCCCAAGAGACCCAGTACTTC
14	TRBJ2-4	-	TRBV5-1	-	CASSLAGWRDIQYF	TGCGCCAGCAGCTTGGCCGGGTGGAGGGACATTCAGTACTTC
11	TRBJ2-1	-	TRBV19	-	CASSISNEQFF	TGTGCCAGTAGTATTAGCAATGAGCAGTTCTTC
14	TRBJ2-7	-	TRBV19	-	CASSPLPFADEQYF	TGTGCCAGTAGTCCCCTACCCTTCGCGGACGAGCAGTACTTC
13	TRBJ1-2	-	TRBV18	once	CASSPEQGYGYTF	TGTGCCAGCTCACCAGAACAGGGCTATGGCTACACCTTC
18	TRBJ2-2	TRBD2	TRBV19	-	CASRASSGRVGYTGELFF	TGTGCCAGTAGGGCGAGTAGCGGGAGGGTGGGGTACACCGGGGAGCTGTTTTTT
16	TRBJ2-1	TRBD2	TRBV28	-	CASSSQTSGSHDEQFF	TGTGCCAGCAGTTCCCAGACTAGCGGGAGTCATGATGAGCAGTTCTTC
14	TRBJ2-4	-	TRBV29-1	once	CSVEGPGSINIQYF	TGCAGCGTTGAAGGACCCGGGAGTATAAACATTCAGTACTTC
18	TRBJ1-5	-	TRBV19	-	CASSIEGRRASLHQPQHF	TGTGCCAGTAGTATAGAAGGACGGAGGGCCTCACTTCATCAGCCCCAGCATTTT
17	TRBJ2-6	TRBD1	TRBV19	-	CASSTGGDFSGANVLTF	TGTGCCAGTAGCACAGGGGGCGACTTCTCTGGGGCCAACGTCCTGACTTTC
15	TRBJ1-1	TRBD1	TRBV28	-	CASSRTGDPNTEAFF	TGTGCCAGCAGTCGGACAGGGGACCCGAACACTGAAGCTTTCTTT
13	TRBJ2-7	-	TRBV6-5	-	CASSYSQGREQYF	TGTGCCAGCAGTTACTCACAGGGCCGCGAGCAGTACTTC
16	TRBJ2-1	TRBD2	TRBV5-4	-	CASSLYLGGEGNEQFF	TGTGCCAGCAGCTTATATCTGGGGGGGGAGGGGAATGAGCAGTTCTTC
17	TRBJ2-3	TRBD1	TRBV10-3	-	CAISGAGTALHTDTQYF	TGTGCCATCAGTGGAGCCGGGACAGCTTTACACACAGATACGCAGTATTTT
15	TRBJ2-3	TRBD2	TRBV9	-	CASSPEGGSRSSQYF	TGTGCCAGCAGCCCAGAAGGCGGGAGCCGATCTTCGCAGTATTTT
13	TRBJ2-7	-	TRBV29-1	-	CSVEGGGGYEQYF	TGCAGCGTTGAGGGAGGGGGAGGCTACGAGCAGTACTTC
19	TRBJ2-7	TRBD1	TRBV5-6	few	CASSLVRQTGIISSYEQYF	TGTGCCAGCAGCTTGGTACGACAGACAGGGATCATAAGCTCCTACGAGCAGTACTTC
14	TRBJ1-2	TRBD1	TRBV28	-	CASGELRTGYGYTF	TGTGCCAGCGGGGAGTTACGGACAGGGTATGGCTACACCTTC
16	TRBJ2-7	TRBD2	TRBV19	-	CATQGTSARSPYEQYF	TGTGCCACCCAGGGGACTAGCGCCCGTAGTCCCTACGAGCAGTACTTC
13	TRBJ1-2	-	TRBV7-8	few	CASSEAGERGYTF	TGTGCCAGCAGCGAAGCCGGTGAACGTGGCTACACCTTC
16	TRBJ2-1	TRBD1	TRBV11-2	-	CASSLIGGTANNEQFF	TGTGCCAGCAGCTTAATTGGTGGGACAGCGAACAATGAGCAGTTCTTC
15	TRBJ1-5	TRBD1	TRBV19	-	CASSLDRGLYQPQHF	TGTGCCAGTAGCCTGGACAGGGGGCTCTATCAGCCCCAGCATTTT
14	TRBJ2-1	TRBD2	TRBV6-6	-	CASSGLAGDTQQFF	TGTGCCAGCTCCGGGCTAGCGGGAGATACTCAGCAGTTCTTC
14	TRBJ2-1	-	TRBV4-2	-	CASSQVGTSNEQFF	TGTGCCAGCAGCCAAGTGGGGACAAGTAATGAGCAGTTCTTC
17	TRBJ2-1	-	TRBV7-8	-	CASSPQFGIRAGNEQFF	TGTGCCAGCAGCCCTCAATTTGGGATCCGGGCGGGGAATGAGCAGTTCTTC
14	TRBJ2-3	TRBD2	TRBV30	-	CAWSLSGGGVTQYF	TGTGCCTGGAGTCTCAGCGGGGGGGGAGTTACGCAGTATTTT
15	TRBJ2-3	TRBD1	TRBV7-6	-	CASSSGQGRTDTQYF	TGTGCCAGCAGCTCCGGACAGGGACGCACAGATACGCAGTATTTT
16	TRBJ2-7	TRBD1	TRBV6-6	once	CASKNGRSAGGYEQYF	TGTGCCAGCAAAAATGGACGCTCGGCAGGGGGTTACGAGCAGTACTTC
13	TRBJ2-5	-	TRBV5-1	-	CASSLAGRGTQYF	TGCGCCAGCAGCTTGGCCGGAAGGGGGACCCAGTACTTC
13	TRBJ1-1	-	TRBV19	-	CASSIMGRGEAFF	TGTGCCAGTAGTATAATGGGCAGGGGCGAAGCTTTCTTT
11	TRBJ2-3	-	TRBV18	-	CASSPQDTQYF	TGTGCCAGCTCCCCCCAAGATACGCAGTATTTT
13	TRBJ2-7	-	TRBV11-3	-	CASSLDTRSKQYF	TGTGCCAGCAGCTTAGATACTAGGAGTAAGCAGTACTTC
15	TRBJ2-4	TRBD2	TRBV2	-	CASSEAGLAANIQYF	TGTGCCAGCAGTGAAGCTGGACTAGCAGCTAACATTCAGTACTTC
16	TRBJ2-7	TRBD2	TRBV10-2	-	CASSSHRTSGSYEQYF	TGCGCCAGCAGTAGCCACAGGACTAGCGGGAGCTACGAGCAGTACTTC
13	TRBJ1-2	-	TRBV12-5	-	CASGLQIERPYTF	TGTGCTAGTGGTTTGCAAATCGAGAGGCCGTACACCTTC
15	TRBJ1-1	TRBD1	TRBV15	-	CATSRVGQGNTEAFF	TGTGCCACCAGCAGAGTGGGACAGGGGAACACTGAAGCTTTCTTT
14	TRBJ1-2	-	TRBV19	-	CASSDGGSSYGYTF	TGTGCCAGTAGTGACGGCGGCTCAAGCTATGGCTACACCTTC